The 25 T cell receptor beta chains reported below all come from one sample, sequenced in a study of Ad26.COV2.S vaccination and SARS-CoV-2 variants (dated by TCRdb to the early 2020s). Library preparation was by the immunoSEQ multiplex PCR assay. The table was pulled from immuneACCESS by TCRdb, which kept in-frame rearrangements only. Such tables lose some clones; where checked, under half of the loss comes from unresolved V genes, and the rest has no known cause. The sample contains under 150,000 clones, around 86% of them found a single time. The ten top clones hold around 5% of the sample. The sample's time point label is to be understood as: individuals recovered from natural SARS-CoV-2 infection. The sequencing used peripheral blood, collected after recovery from COVID-19. Receptors were obtained from a human donor who had recovered from COVID-19.

The V gene is TRBV28, the J gene TRBJ1-1; D possibly corresponds to TRBD1 (5 bases). The V end lost 5 bases, the J end lost 3 bases, and 16 bases lay between the germline ends. Per germline, CDR1 MDHEN and CDR2 SYDVKM. CDR3 length: 15 amino acids. Here the CDR3 DNA reads TGTGCCAGCAGTCGAAGGGGACTATTGGACACTGAAGCTTTCTTT. Translating it yields CASSRRGLLDTEAFF.

V and J are TRBV7-2 and TRBJ1-2, with TRBD1 as a possible D gene (5 bases). Trimming stripped 5 bases from V and 5 bases from J, with 18 bases between. Germline V CDR1 and CDR2: SGHTA, FQGNSA. The CDR3 has 15 residues. CDR3 loop: CASSPYRVGEYGYTF. CDR3 nucleotide sequence: TGTGCCAGCAGCCCCTACCGGGTAGGGGAATATGGCTACACCTTC.

The rearrangement links TRBV7-8 to TRBJ1-1; a weak D match, TRBD1 (6 bases). V lost 2 bases and J lost 1, with 11 bases in between. Germline-derived CDR1 and CDR2 are SGHVS and FQNEAQ. The CDR3 consists of 15 residues. CDR3 sequence reads: CASSLQTGQNTEAFF. CDR3 DNA sequence: TGTGCCAGCAGCTTACAAACAGGGCAGAACACTGAAGCTTTCTTT.

V usage is TRBV18 and J usage is TRBJ1-2; no definite D call. Germline V gene sequence: CDR1 KGHSH, CDR2 LQKENI. Trimming took 3 bases from V and 2 from J, leaving 10 bases between them. This CDR3 has 14 residues. As DNA, the CDR3 is TGTGCCAGCTCACCGACACCCTCCAACTATGGCTACACCTTC. Amino acids: CASSPTPSNYGYTF.

The CDR3 loop is CSASLPNEQFF. CDR3 DNA: TGCAGTGCTAGTTTACCCAATGAGCAGTTCTTC. The rearrangement joins TRBV20-1 to TRBJ2-1; D gene uncertain. V shed 3 bases and J shed 6 bases, with 6 bases lying between them. CDR3 length equals 11 residues. CDR1 and CDR2 from the germline V gene are DFQATT and SNEGSKA (reference sequence).

The chain is built from TRBV25-1 and TRBJ2-2; 9 bases match TRBD1. This CDR3 region has 14 residues. The ends lost 7 bases at V and 5 bases at J; junction bases unmatched: 5. CDR1 is MGHDK, CDR2 SYGVNS, per germline. In nucleotides, the CDR3 is TGTGCCAGCAAGGGACAGGGTTTTACCGGGGAGCTGTTTTTT. Protein: CASKGQGFTGELFF.

The rearrangement joins TRBV5-1 to TRBJ2-2; D is uncertain. V lost 5 bases and J lost 0, with 8 bases in between. The CDR3 loop spans 14 amino acids. Germline V CDR1 and CDR2: SGHRS, YFSETQ. CDR3 nucleotide sequence: TGCGCCAGCAGGACACCCGCGAACACCGGGGAGCTGTTTTTT. It codes for CASRTPANTGELFF.

This rearrangement joins TRBV5-4 to TRBJ1-1, with D uncertain. The ends were cut back, 4 bases at V and 8 bases at J, with 18 bases in the middle. The CDR3 runs 14 residues. The V gene's germline CDR1 is SGHNT and CDR2 YYREEE (reference sequence). In nucleotides, the CDR3 is TGTGCCAGCAGCATAGATAGAGGGAGTACCGAAGCTTTCTTT. This encodes CASSIDRGSTEAFF.

The genes are TRBV28 and TRBJ1-1, with D tentatively TRBD1 (5 bases). CDR1 is MDHEN and CDR2 is SYDVKM in the germline V gene. CDR3 size: 14 residues. The V end lost 7 bases, the J end lost 4 bases, and 16 bases lay between the germline ends. Here the CDR3 reads CASNQGGWSTEAFF. The CDR3 bases are TGTGCCAGCAATCAGGGAGGTTGGAGCACTGAAGCTTTCTTT.

This chain links TRBV5-1 with TRBJ2-3; D may be TRBD2 (5 bases). The CDR3 consists of 17 residues. V was cut by 0 bases and J by 3 bases, with 17 bases left in between. Germline CDR1 SGHRS, CDR2 YFSETQ. As DNA, the CDR3 is TGCGCCAGCAGCTTGGCCAAAAAGGGAGTAGGGACAGATACGCAGTATTTT. As protein: CASSLAKKGVGTDTQYF.

The V and J genes are TRBV7-9 and TRBJ2-5, with a possible D match to TRBD1 (5 bases). V was shortened by 5 bases and J by 2 bases, with 21 bases between the two germline ends. Germline-derived CDR1 and CDR2 are SEHNR and FQNEAQ (reference sequence). CDR3 length: 17 residues. The CDR3 reads CASSPRVRFELQETQYF. For the CDR3, the DNA is TGTGCCAGCAGCCCCAGGGTCAGGTTTGAGTTGCAAGAGACCCAGTACTTC.

The CDR3 DNA reads TGCGCCAGCAGCCCAAGGGTCGGGGAGCTGTTTTTT. It codes for CASSPRVGELFF. This chain joins TRBV4-3 and TRBJ2-2; the D is unclear. Germline CDR1 reads LGHNA; CDR2 reads YSLEER. V was shortened by 4 bases and J by 7 bases, with 7 bases between the two germline ends. The CDR3 runs 12 residues.

This clone was detected only once. V and J are TRBV7-2 and TRBJ1-2; D is undetermined. Germline CDR1 and CDR2: SGHTA and FQGNSA. The CDR3 consists of 16 residues. V lost 5 bases and J lost 4, with 20 bases in between. The CDR3 reads CASSPRTRRDGYGYTF. The CDR3 bases are TGTGCCAGCAGCCCGAGAACGAGGCGGGATGGCTATGGCTACACCTTC.

This clone was found once. V usage is TRBV5-1 and J usage is TRBJ1-1; D call uncertain. Trimming cost V 3 bases and J 5 bases, with 11 bases left between them. Germline CDR1 SGHRS, CDR2 YFSETQ. This CDR3 contains 13 residues. CDR3 DNA: TGCGCCAGCAGCTCCTGGAAAGGTACTGAAGCTTTCTTT. This gives the protein CASSSWKGTEAFF. The full variable domain, with the rest looked up from reference TRBV5-1 and TRBJ1-1, is KAGVTQTPRYLIKTRGQQVTLSCSPISGHRSVSWYQQTPGQGLQFLFEYFSETQRNKGNFPGRFSGRQFSNSRSEMNVSTLELGDSALYLCASSSWKGTEAFFGQGTRLTVV.

The V and J genes are TRBV5-6 and TRBJ1-5; 7 positions match TRBD1. The V gene end was trimmed by 4 bases and the J gene end by 3 bases; junction bases not matched to a gene: 13. The CDR3 is 17 residues long. Germline V gives CDR1 SGHDT, CDR2 YYEEEE. The CDR3 here is CASSPWRRQGSNQPQHF. CDR3 coding DNA: TGTGCCAGCAGCCCTTGGCGGAGACAGGGTTCCAATCAGCCCCAGCATTTT. Full variable domain (rest looked up from reference TRBV5-6 and TRBJ1-5): DAGVTQSPTHLIKTRGQQVTLRCSPKSGHDTVSWYQQALGQGPQFIFQYYEEEERQRGNFPDRFSGHQFPNYSSELNVNALLLGDSALYLCASSPWRRQGSNQPQHFGDGTRLSIL.

This rearrangement joins TRBV5-1 to TRBJ2-7; 8 bases line up with TRBD1. Germline trimming cut 5 bases from V and 3 bases from J; bases unmatched to any gene: 19. The germline CDR1 and CDR2 sequences are SGHRS and YFSETQ. CDR3 length: 18 residues. The CDR3: CASRPYPLSTGVYYEQYF. Here the CDR3 DNA reads TGCGCCAGCAGGCCTTACCCCCTCTCGACAGGGGTTTACTACGAGCAGTACTTC.

This sequence joins TRBV4-3 and TRBJ1-6, with D unclear. Trimming removed 0 bases from V and 0 bases from J, with 9 bases in between. Germline CDR1 LGHNA, CDR2 YSLEER. The CDR3 is 17 residues long. The CDR3 nucleotides read TGCGCCAGCAGCCAAGAACTCCTAAGCTCCTATAATTCACCCCTCCACTTT. Amino acid sequence: CASSQELLSSYNSPLHF.

The CDR3 spells CASSRSGGTDEQYF. CDR3 in DNA: TGTGCCAGCAGCAGATCAGGGGGCACCGACGAGCAGTACTTC. J is TRBJ2-7 and V is TRBV5-8; 8 bases match TRBD1. V lost 4 bases, J lost 5 bases, and 8 bases stayed unmatched. The germline gives CDR1 SGHTS, CDR2 YDEGEE. CDR3 length: 14 amino acids.

V usage is TRBV4-3 and J usage is TRBJ2-7, with a tentative D call TRBD1 (6 bases). The germline V gene has CDR1 LGHNA and CDR2 YSLEER. The CDR3 consists of 18 residues. V dropped 4 bases and J dropped 0 bases, with 22 bases sitting between them. This CDR3 is CASSPYLHSDSNSYEQYF. The CDR3 DNA sequence: TGCGCCAGCAGCCCATACCTGCACTCGGACAGCAACTCCTACGAGCAGTACTTC.

This chain uses TRBV6-2 or TRBV6-3 with TRBJ2-7, with D unresolved. The CDR3 length is 14 residues. From germline, CDR1 is MNHEY and CDR2 SVGEGT. Trimming cost V 2 bases and J 0 bases, with 8 bases left between them. Written as DNA, the CDR3 is TGTGCCAGCAGTTACGCCAGGACCTCCTACGAGCAGTACTTC. Translated: CASSYARTSYEQYF.

The chain uses TRBV19 and TRBJ2-5; TRBD1 matches 7 bases. The CDR3 contains 16 residues. After removal of 5 bases from V and 5 bases from J, the junction contained 14 bases not matched to a gene. Germline CDR1 is LNHDA and CDR2 is SQIVND (reference sequence). CDR3 DNA: TGTGCCAGTAGTTCAAGAACCGGACAGGTGCGGGAGACCCAGTACTTC. This sequence encodes CASSSRTGQVRETQYF.

This clone was counted a single time. The chain carries TRBV6-6 and TRBJ1-5; no definite D call. Germline CDR1 is MNHNY and CDR2 is SVGAGI (reference sequence). Trimming removed 6 bases at V and 4 bases at J, with 10 bases between. This CDR3 comprises 13 residues. The CDR3 DNA reads TGTGCCAGCAGGGTTCAAGGAAATCAGCCCCAGCATTTT. Translation: CASRVQGNQPQHF.

V is TRBV7-9 and J is TRBJ2-3, with a possible D match to TRBD1 (5 bases). CDR1 and CDR2 from the germline V gene are SEHNR and FQNEAQ (reference sequence). The CDR3 spans 14 residues. V was trimmed by 5 bases and J by 2 bases, leaving 11 bases between them. The CDR3 is CASSQTAPTDTQYF. In DNA, the CDR3 is TGTGCCAGCAGCCAGACAGCCCCCACAGATACGCAGTATTTT.

The chain uses TRBV27 and TRBJ2-6, with 13 bases lining up with TRBD2. V lost 5 bases to trimming and J lost 2 bases; unmatched junction nucleotides: 9. The CDR3 is made up of 19 amino acids. CDR1 is MNHEY and CDR2 is SMNVEV in the germline V gene (reference sequence). The CDR3, as DNA: TGTGCCAGCAGTACTCCGGGACTAGCGGGGTTTACTGGGGCCAACGTCCTGACTTTC. Translating gives CASSTPGLAGFTGANVLTF.

V gene TRBV5-1 combines with J gene TRBJ1-1; the D gene is possibly TRBD1 (6 bases). Germline V CDR1 and CDR2: SGHRS, YFSETQ. V was pared by 0 bases and J by 10 bases, with 19 bases between. The CDR3 covers 15 residues. Written as DNA, the CDR3 is TGCGCCAGCAGCTTGGGAGGGGGGCCTACAGGGAGAGCTTTCTTT. This sequence encodes CASSLGGGPTGRAFF. Using reference TRBV5-1 and TRBJ1-1 for the parts outside the CDR3, the full variable domain is KAGVTQTPRYLIKTRGQQVTLSCSPISGHRSVSWYQQTPGQGLQFLFEYFSETQRNKGNFPGRFSGRQFSNSRSEMNVSTLELGDSALYLCASSLGGGPTGRAFFGQGTRLTVV.